This TCR beta chain was observed in a study of T-cell reconstitution after alpha-beta-depleted transplantation in children. Study-wide findings and caveats: Where alpha-beta T cells came from about two months after transplant was reportedly several hundred expanded graft clones. After transplant, high TCRbeta diversity at day 60 in some patients arose from surviving recipient T cells and thymic progenitors. Newly produced T cells mostly provided counts and TCRbeta diversity after one year, as hyperexpanded clones declined.

Trimming took 7 bases from V and 0 from J; bases not matched to a gene: 7. The CDR3 is 14 amino acids. The germline V gene encodes CDR1 SQVTM and CDR2 ANQGSEA. The table lists this clonotype with a few counts. Its specificity is unknown. Molecular barcoding with unique molecular identifiers was used for the TCRbeta library. TCRdb called the PCR reads again in MiXCR, with one record for every CDR3 protein. The sample contains about 980,000 distinct CDR3 sequences, about 29% of which appear only once. The sequence came from a boy under two years old who had a stem cell transplant for SCID, so the T cells may come from the graft donor. The chain recombines TRBV29-1 with TRBJ2-3; 7 bases match TRBD2. The sample was PBMCs, mostly from graft donor cells, taken 360 days after TCRalphabeta/CD19-depleted stem cell transplant. CDR3 nucleotide sequence: TGCAGCGCCCGGGGGGATTCTAGCACAGATACGCAGTATTTT. Translating gives CSARGDSSTDTQYF.